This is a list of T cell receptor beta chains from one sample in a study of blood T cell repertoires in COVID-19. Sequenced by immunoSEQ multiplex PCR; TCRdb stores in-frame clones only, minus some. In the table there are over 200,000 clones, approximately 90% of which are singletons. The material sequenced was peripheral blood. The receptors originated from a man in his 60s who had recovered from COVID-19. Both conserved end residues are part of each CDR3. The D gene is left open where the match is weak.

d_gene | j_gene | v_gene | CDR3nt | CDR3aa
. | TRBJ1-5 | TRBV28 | TGTGCCAGCAGGGGGCACCCTGGGCCCCAGCATTTT | CASRGHPGPQHF
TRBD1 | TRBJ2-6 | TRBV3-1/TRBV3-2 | TGTGCCAGCAGCCAGACAGGGGGCATAGGAGCCAACGTCCTGACTTTC | CASSQTGGIGANVLTF
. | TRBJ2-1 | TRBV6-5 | TGTGCCAGCAGTCCGAACTGGTCCTACAATGAGCAGTTCTTC | CASSPNWSYNEQFF
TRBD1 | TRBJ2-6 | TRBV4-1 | TGCGCCAGCAGCCAAGATATCGGGACAGGGATAGGTACTGGGGCCAACGTCCTGACTTTC | CASSQDIGTGIGTGANVLTF
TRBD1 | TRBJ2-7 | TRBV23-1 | TGCGCCAGCAGTCAAGGCGTCACGCGACAGGGCCCTTCCTACGAGCAGTACTTC | CASSQGVTRQGPSYEQYF
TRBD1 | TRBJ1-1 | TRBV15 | TGTGCCACCAGCAGAGGGACAGGACCATACACTGAAGCTTTCTTT | CATSRGTGPYTEAFF
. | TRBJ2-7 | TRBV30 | TGTGCCGCCCGTCAGGGGCCCGAGCAGTACTTC | CAARQGPEQYF
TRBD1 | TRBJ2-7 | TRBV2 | TGTGCCAGCAGAGTTCCGGGACAGGGGGACGAGCAGTACTTC | CASRVPGQGDEQYF
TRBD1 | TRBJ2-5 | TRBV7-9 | TGTGCCAGCAGCCGCCCGGGACAGGGGCAAGAGACCCAGTACTTC | CASSRPGQGQETQYF
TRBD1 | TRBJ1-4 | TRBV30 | TGTGCCTGGAGAACAGGGGCCCTTAATGAAAAACTGTTTTTT | CAWRTGALNEKLFF
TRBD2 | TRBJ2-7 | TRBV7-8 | TGTGCCAGCAGCTTAATTACTAGCGGGGGGGTCAAAAACAAAAATTACGAGCAGTACTTC | CASSLITSGGVKNKNYEQYF
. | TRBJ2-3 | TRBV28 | TGTGCCAGCAGTTTAATTTCGGCAGATACGCAGTATTTT | CASSLISADTQYF
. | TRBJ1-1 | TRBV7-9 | TGTGCCAGCAGTCGCCCAGGGTTTGGCACTGAAGCTTTCTTT | CASSRPGFGTEAFF
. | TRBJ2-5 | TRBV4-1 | TGCGCCAGCAGCCTTACAGGAGTCCAAGAGACCCAGTACTTC | CASSLTGVQETQYF
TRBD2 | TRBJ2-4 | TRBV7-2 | TGTGCCAGCAGCCAGGTGGCGGGAGGGATTCAGTACTTC | CASSQVAGGIQYF
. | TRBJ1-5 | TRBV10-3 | TGTGCCATCAGCTCCGGACAGAGATATAGCAATCAGCCCCAGCATTTT | CAISSGQRYSNQPQHF
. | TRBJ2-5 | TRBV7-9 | TGTGCCAGCAGCTTACTAGGTCAAGAGACCCAGTACTTC | CASSLLGQETQYF
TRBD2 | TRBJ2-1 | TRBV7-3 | TGTGCCAGCGTGGGGGCTAGCGGGAGTGGCAATGAGCAGTTCTTC | CASVGASGSGNEQFF